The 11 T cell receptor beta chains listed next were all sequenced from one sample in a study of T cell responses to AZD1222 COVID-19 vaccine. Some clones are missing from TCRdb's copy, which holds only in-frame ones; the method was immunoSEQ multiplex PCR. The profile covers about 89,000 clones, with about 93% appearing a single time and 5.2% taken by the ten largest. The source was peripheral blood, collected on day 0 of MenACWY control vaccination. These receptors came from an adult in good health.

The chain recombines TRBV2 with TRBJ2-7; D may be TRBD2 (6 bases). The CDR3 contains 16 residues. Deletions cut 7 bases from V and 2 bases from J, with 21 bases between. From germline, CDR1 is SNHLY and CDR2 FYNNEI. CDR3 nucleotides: TGTGCCAGCACCCCCGGGGGAGCGGAGCTTGCCTACGAGCAGTACTTC. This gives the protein CASTPGGAELAYEQYF. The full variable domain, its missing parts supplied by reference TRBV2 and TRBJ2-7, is EPEVTQTPSHQVTQMGQEVILRCVPISNHLYFYWYRQILGQKVEFLVSFYNNEISEKSEIFDDQFSVERPDGSNFTLKIRSTKLEDSAMYFCASTPGGAELAYEQYFGPGTRLTVT.

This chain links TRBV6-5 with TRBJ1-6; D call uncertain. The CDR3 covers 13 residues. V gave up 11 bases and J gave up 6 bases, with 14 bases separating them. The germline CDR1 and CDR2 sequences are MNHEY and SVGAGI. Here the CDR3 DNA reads TGTGCCGGATCTGTAAAATCTAATTCACCCCTCCACTTT. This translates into CAGSVKSNSPLHF.

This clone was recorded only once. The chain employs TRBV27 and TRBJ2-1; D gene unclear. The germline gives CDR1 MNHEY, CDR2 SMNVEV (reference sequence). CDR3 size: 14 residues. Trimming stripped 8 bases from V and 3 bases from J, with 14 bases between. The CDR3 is CASQVQSGYNEQFF. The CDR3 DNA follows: TGTGCCAGCCAGGTACAATCCGGCTACAATGAGCAGTTCTTC.

The DNA for the CDR3 is TGTGCCAGCAGTTCCCGGGGCCAGAATGAAGAGACCCAGTACTTC. Encoded protein: CASSSRGQNEETQYF. V usage is TRBV6-5 and J usage is TRBJ2-5; D may correspond to TRBD1 or TRBD2 (5 bases each). CDR1 MNHEY and CDR2 SVGAGI come from the germline V gene. V was clipped by 4 bases and J by 3 bases, with 15 bases between them. The length of the CDR3 is 15 residues.

In DNA form, the CDR3 reads TGTGCCAGCACTGGGTCAGTTGACAATCAGCCCCAGCATTTT. This sequence encodes CASTGSVDNQPQHF. The gene calls are TRBV6-5 and TRBJ1-5; D ambiguous. V lost 7 bases to trimming and J lost 3 bases, with 13 bases between them. This CDR3 region has 14 residues. The germline V gene encodes CDR1 MNHEY and CDR2 SVGAGI.

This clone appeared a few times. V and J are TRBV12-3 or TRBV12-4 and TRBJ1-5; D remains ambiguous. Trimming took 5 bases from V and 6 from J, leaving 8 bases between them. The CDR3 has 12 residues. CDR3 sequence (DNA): TGTGCCAGCAGTACACGGCCTCAGCCCCAGCATTTT. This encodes CASSTRPQPQHF.

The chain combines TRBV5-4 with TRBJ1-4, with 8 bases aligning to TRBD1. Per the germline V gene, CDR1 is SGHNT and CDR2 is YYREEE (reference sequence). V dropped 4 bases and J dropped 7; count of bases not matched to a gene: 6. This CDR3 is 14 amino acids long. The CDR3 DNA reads TGTGCCAGCAGCCTACAGGGGGTTGGTGAAAAACTGTTTTTT. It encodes CASSLQGVGEKLFF.

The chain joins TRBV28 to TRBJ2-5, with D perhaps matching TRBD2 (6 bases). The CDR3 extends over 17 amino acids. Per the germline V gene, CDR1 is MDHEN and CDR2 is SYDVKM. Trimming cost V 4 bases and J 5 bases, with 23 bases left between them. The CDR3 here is CASSSPYRLAGQETQYF. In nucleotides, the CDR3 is TGTGCCAGCAGTTCCCCTTACCGTTTGGCGGGGCAGGAGACCCAGTACTTC. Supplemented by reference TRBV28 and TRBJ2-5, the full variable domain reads DVKVTQSSRYLVKRTGEKVFLECVQDMDHENMFWYRQDPGLGLRLIYFSYDVKMKEKGDIPEGYSVSREKKERFSLILESASTNQTSMYLCASSSPYRLAGQETQYFGPGTRLLVL.

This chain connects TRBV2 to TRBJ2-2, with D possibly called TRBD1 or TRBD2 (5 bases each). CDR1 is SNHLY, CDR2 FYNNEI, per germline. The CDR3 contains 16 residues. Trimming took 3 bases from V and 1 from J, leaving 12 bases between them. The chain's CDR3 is CASSELGTENTGELFF. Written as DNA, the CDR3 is TGTGCCAGCAGTGAGTTGGGGACCGAGAACACCGGGGAGCTGTTTTTT.

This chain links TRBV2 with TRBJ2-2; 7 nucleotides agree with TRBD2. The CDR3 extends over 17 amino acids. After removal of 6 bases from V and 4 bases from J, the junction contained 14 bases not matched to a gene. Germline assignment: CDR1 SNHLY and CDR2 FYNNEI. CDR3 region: CASRGRLAVFTTGELFF. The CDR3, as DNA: TGTGCCAGCAGGGGGCGGCTAGCGGTGTTCACCACCGGGGAGCTGTTTTTT.

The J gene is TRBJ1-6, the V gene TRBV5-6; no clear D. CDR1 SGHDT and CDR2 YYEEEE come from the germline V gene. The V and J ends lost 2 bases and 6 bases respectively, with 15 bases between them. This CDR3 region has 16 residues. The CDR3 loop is CASSFSTSSINSPLHF. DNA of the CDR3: TGTGCCAGCAGCTTTTCGACAAGTAGTATTAATTCACCCCTCCACTTT.